This TCR beta chain came from a study of blood T cells in healthy people across ages. Study-wide background: Template switching picked up about one barcoded beta molecule for each two T cells. Study results and limitations: TCR beta diversity tracked closely with naive T cell percentage.

There are 15 residues in the CDR3. The ends lost 8 bases at V and 0 bases at J; junction bases unmatched: 6. Concerning this clonotype: Its antigen is unknown.

Through a sample-barcoded 5' primer and a J-beta primer mix, a second PCR was run for 7 to 11 cycles. Individual samples furnished no less than 2.5 million CDR3-containing paired-end reads apiece. Each CDR3 protein is one row after TCRdb ran MiXCR on the 5' RACE reads. Of roughly 800,000 distinct CDR3 sequences listed, less than 70% were seen once; the top ten hold roughly 40%. The rearrangement joins TRBV23-1 to TRBJ2-7; 11 bases agree with TRBD2. TRBV23-1 is placed among ORFs of uncertain function. What was sequenced was blood. The sequence was obtained from an elderly man in good health. The CDR3 DNA is TGCGCCAGCCCCTTAACTAGCGGGAGCTCCTACGAGCAGTACTTC. Its protein product is CASPLTSGSSYEQYF.